This TCR beta chain emerged from a study of blood T cell repertoires in COVID-19. The sample holds a few counts of this clone. Here immunoSEQ multiplex PCR was the method, and the copy in TCRdb shows in-frame clones only, minus some. The table shows around 140,000 clones, with 87% occurring only once. This clonotype was sampled from a man in his sixties who had recovered from COVID-19. Sequencing used PBMCs or T cells enriched from blood (not recorded which).

The DNA of the CDR3 is TGTGCCAGCAGCTTGGTTAGTGGGGGGACGGGTAATCAGCCCCAGCATTTT. It yields the protein CASSLVSGGTGNQPQHF. The chain combines TRBV7-9 with TRBJ1-5, with D possibly matching TRBD1 (5 bases). The germline V gene has CDR1 SEHNR and CDR2 FQNEAQ (reference sequence). The CDR3 totals 17 residues. V lost 3 bases to trimming and J lost 4 bases, with 19 bases between them. Looking up the rest from reference TRBV7-9 and TRBJ1-5 gives the full variable domain: DTGVSQNPRHKITKRGQNVTFRCDPISEHNRLYWYRQTLGQGPEFLTYFQNEAQLEKSRLLSDRFSAERPKGSFSTLEIQRTEQGDSAMYLCASSLVSGGTGNQPQHFGDGTRLSIL.